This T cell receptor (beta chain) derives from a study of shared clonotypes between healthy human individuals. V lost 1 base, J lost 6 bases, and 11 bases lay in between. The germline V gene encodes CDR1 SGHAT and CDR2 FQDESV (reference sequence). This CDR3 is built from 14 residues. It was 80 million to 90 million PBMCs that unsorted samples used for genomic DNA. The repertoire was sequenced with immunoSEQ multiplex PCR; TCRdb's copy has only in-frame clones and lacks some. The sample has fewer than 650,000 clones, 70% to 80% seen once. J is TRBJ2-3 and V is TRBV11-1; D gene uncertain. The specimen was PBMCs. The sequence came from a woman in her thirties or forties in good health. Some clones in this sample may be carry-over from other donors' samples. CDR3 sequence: CASSLVLGSDTQYF. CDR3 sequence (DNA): TGTGCCAGCAGCTTAGTTCTGGGTTCGGATACGCAGTATTTT. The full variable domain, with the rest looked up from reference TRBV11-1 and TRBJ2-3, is EAEVAQSPRYKITEKSQAVAFWCDPISGHATLYWYRQILGQGPELLVQFQDESVVDDSQLPKDRFSAERLKGVDSTLKIQPAELGDSAMYLCASSLVLGSDTQYFGPGTRLTVL.